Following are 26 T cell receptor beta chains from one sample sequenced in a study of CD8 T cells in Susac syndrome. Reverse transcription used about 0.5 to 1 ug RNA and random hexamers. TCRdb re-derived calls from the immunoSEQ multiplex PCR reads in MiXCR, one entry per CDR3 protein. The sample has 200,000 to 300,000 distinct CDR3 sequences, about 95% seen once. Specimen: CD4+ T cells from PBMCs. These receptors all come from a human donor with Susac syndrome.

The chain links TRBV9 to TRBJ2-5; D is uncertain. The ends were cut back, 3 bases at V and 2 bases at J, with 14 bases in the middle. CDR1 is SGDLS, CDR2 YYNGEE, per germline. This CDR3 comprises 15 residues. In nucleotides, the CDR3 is TGTGCCAGCAGCGCCCGACTCACCATTCAAGAGACCCAGTACTTC. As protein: CASSARLTIQETQYF.

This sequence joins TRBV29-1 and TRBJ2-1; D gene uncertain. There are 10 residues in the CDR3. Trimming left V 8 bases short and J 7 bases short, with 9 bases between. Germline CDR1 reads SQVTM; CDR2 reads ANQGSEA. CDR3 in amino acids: CSTRRNEQFF. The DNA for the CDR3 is TGCAGCACCCGGCGGAATGAGCAGTTCTTC.

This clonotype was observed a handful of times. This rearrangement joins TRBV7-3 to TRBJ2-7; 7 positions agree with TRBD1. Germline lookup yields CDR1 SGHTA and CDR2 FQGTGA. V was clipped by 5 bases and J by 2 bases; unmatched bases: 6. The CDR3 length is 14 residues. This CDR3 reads CASSPQTGTYEQYF. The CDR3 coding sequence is TGTGCCAGCAGCCCCCAGACAGGGACCTACGAGCAGTACTTC.

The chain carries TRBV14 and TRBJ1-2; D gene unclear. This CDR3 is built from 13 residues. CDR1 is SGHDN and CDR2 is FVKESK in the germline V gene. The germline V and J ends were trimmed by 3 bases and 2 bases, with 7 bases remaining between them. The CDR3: CASSHWNNYGYTF. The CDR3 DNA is TGTGCCAGCAGCCATTGGAACAACTATGGCTACACCTTC.

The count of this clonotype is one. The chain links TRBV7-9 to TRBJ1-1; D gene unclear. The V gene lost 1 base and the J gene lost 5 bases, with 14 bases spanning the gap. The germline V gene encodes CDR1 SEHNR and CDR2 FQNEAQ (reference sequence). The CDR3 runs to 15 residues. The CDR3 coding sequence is TGTGCCAGCAGCTTAGGAGGAACGCGGGGTACTGAAGCTTTCTTT. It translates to CASSLGGTRGTEAFF.

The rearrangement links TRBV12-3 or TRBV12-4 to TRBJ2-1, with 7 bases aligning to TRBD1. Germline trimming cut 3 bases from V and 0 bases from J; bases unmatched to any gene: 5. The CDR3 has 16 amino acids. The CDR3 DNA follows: TGTGCCAGCAGTTTCGCCGGACAGGTCTCCTACAATGAGCAGTTCTTC. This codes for CASSFAGQVSYNEQFF.

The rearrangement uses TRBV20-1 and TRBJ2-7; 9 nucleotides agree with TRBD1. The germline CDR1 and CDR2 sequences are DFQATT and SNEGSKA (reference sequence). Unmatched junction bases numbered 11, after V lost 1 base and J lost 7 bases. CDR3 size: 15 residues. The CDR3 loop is CSARVPRTGAKEQYF. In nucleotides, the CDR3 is TGCAGTGCTAGAGTTCCCCGGACAGGGGCTAAGGAGCAGTACTTC.

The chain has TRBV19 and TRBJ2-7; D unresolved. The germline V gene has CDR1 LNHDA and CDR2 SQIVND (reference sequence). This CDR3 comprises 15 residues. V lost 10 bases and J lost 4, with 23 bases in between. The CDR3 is CATMIPGRRPYEQYF. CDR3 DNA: TGTGCCACCATGATCCCAGGTCGTCGACCTTACGAGCAGTACTTC.

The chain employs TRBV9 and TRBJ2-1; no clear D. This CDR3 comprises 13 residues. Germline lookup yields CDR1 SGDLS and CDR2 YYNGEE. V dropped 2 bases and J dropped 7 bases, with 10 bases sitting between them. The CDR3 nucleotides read TGTGCCAGCAGCGTTACCCTGGGTAATGAGCAGTTCTTC. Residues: CASSVTLGNEQFF.

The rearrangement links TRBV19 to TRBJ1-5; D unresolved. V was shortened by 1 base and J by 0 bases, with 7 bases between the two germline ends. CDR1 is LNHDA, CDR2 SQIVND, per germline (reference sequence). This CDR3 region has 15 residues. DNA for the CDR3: TGTGCCAGTAGTATAGTGCAGGTTAGCAATCAGCCCCAGCATTTT. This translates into CASSIVQVSNQPQHF. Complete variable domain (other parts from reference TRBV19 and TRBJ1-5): DGGITQSPKYLFRKEGQNVTLSCEQNLNHDAMYWYRQDPGQGLRLIYYSQIVNDFQKGDIAEGYSVSREKKESFPLTVTSAQKNPTAFYLCASSIVQVSNQPQHFGDGTRLSIL.

This chain's CDR3 is CASSQDNQPQHF. DNA of the CDR3: TGCGCCAGCAGCCAAGATAATCAGCCCCAGCATTTT. This chain links TRBV4-1 with TRBJ1-5; D unresolved. Trimming took 0 bases from V and 4 from J, leaving 1 base between them. The CDR3 runs to 12 residues. The V gene's germline CDR1 is MGHRA and CDR2 YSYEKL.

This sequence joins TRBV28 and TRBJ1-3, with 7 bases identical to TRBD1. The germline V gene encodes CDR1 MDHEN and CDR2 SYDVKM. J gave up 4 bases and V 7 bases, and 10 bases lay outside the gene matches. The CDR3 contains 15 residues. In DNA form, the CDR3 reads TGTGCCAGCACTGAGACCGGGACAGTAGGAAACACCATATATTTT. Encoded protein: CASTETGTVGNTIYF.

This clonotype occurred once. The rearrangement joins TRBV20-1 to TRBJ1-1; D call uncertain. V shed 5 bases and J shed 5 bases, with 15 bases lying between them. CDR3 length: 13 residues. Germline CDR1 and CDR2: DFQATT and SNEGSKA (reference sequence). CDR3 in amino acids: CSALPFGETEAFF. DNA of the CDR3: TGCAGTGCTCTCCCCTTTGGGGAAACTGAAGCTTTCTTT.

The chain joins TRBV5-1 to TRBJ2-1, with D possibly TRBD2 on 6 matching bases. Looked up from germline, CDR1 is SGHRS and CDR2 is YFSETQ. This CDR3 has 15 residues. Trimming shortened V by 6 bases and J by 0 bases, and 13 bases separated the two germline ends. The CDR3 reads CASTPGLSSYNEQFF. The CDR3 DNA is TGCGCCAGCACGCCGGGACTTAGCTCCTACAATGAGCAGTTCTTC.

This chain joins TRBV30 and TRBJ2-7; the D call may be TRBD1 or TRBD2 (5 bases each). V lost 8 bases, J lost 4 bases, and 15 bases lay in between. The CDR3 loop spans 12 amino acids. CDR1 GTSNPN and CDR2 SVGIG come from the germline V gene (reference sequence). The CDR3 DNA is TGTGCCGCTTCAGGGACCATTTACGAGCAGTACTTC. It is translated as CAASGTIYEQYF.

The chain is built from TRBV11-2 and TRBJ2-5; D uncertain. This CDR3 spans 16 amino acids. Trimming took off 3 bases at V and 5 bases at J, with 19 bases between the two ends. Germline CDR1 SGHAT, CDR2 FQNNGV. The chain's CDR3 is CASSFPRASALETQYF. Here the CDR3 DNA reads TGTGCCAGCAGCTTCCCGAGAGCATCTGCACTGGAGACCCAGTACTTC.

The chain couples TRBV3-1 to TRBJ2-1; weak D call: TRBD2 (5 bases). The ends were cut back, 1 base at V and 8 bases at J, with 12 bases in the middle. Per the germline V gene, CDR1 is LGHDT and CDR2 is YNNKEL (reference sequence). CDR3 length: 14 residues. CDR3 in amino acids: CASSQAGTADEQFF. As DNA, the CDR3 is TGTGCCAGCAGCCAAGCGGGAACAGCCGATGAGCAGTTCTTC.

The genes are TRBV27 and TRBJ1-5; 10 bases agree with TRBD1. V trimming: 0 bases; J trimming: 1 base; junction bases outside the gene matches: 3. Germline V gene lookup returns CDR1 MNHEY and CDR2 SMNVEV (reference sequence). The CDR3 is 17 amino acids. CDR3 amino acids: CASSLSRGQGSNQPQHF. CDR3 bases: TGTGCCAGCAGTTTATCGAGGGGACAGGGGAGCAATCAGCCCCAGCATTTT.

CDR3 in DNA: TGTGCCAGCAGGCCTAAGGGCGGGAGTTTGACCGGGGAGCTGTTTTTT. Amino acids: CASRPKGGSLTGELFF. The genes are TRBV6-1 and TRBJ2-2; TRBD2 matches at 7 bases. This CDR3 has 16 residues. Losses at the gene ends were 6 bases for V and 5 bases for J; bases not matched to a gene: 12. The germline CDR1 and CDR2 sequences are MNHNS and SASEGT.

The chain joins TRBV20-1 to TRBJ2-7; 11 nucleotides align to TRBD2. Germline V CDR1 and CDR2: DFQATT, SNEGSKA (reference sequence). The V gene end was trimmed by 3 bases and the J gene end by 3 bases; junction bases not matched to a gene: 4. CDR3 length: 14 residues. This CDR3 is CSASGTSGFYEQYF. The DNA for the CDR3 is TGCAGTGCTAGCGGGACTAGCGGATTCTACGAGCAGTACTTC.

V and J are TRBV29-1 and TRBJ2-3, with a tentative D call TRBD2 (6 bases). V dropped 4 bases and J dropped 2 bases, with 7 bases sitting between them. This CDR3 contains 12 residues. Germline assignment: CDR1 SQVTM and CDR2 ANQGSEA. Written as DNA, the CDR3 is TGCAGCGTTGGGGGGGACACAGATACGCAGTATTTT. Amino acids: CSVGGDTDTQYF.

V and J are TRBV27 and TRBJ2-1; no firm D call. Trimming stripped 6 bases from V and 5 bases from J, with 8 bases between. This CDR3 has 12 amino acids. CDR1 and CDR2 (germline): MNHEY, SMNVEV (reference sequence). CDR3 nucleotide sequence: TGTGCCAGCAGGCGGCCCAACAATGAGCAGTTCTTC. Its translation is CASRRPNNEQFF.

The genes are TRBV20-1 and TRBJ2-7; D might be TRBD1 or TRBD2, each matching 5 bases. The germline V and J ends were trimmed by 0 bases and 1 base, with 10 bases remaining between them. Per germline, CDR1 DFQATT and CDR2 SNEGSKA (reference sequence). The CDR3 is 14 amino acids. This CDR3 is CSARDLRGSYEQYF. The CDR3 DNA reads TGCAGTGCTAGAGATCTGAGGGGATCCTACGAGCAGTACTTC.

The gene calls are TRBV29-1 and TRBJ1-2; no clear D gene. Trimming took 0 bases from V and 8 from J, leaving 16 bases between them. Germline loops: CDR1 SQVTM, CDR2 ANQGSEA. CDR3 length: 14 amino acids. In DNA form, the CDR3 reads TGCAGCGTTGAAGATCTATGGCCCTCTGGGGGCTACACCTTC. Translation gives CSVEDLWPSGGYTF.

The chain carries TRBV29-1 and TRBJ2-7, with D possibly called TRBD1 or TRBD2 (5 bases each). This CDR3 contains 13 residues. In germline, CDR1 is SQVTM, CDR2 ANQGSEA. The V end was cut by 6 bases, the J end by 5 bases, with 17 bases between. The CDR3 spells CSVYEGPGDEQYF. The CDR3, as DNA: TGCAGCGTGTACGAGGGGCCAGGTGACGAGCAGTACTTC.

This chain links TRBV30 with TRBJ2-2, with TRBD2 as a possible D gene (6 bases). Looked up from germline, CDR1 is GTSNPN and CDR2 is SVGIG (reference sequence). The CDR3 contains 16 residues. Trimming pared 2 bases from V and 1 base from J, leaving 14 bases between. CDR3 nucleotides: TGTGCCTGGAGTAAAACTCAGGGACTGAACACCGGGGAGCTGTTTTTT. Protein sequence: CAWSKTQGLNTGELFF. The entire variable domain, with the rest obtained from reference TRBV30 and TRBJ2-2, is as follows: SQTIHQWPATLVQPVGSPLSLECTVEGTSNPNLYWYRQAAGRGLQLLFYSVGIGQISSEVPQNLSASRPQDRQFILSSKKLLLSDSGFYLCAWSKTQGLNTGELFFGEGSRLTVL.